A selection of T cell receptor beta chains follows, all from one sample in a study of shared clonotypes between healthy human individuals. TCRdb keeps only in-frame clones here, not all; method: immunoSEQ multiplex PCR. The table lists approximately 2,000,000 clones, 93% of them singletons, with approximately 1.6% in the top ten. Material: naive CD8+ T cells from PBMCs. All receptors come from a man younger than 35 in good health. Some clones in this sample may be carry-over from other donors' samples. Each CDR3 is given with its conserved first and last residue. A D gene is named only where the DNA matches it firmly. Some rows have no size entry. The others give once, few or many, or a class for an expanded clone.

clone_size | j_call | v_call | d_call | cdr3_nt | cdr3_aa
NA | TRBJ1-2 | TRBV27 | NA | TGTGCCAGCAGTTTACTGGGGCCTCCGGACGGGGGCTACACCTTC | CASSLLGPPDGGYTF
NA | TRBJ2-7 | TRBV9 | TRBD1 | TGTGCCAGCAGCCCGGGACAGGGGATCTACGAGCAGTACTTC | CASSPGQGIYEQYF
NA | TRBJ2-1 | TRBV6-5 | TRBD1 | TGTGCCAGCAGTTACTCGACAGGGACGGTATACAATGAGCAGTTCTTC | CASSYSTGTVYNEQFF
NA | TRBJ2-7 | TRBV6-6 | NA | TGTGCCAGCAGTTACTCGTTAGGGATCGGCTACGAGCAGTACTTC | CASSYSLGIGYEQYF
NA | TRBJ1-5 | TRBV27 | TRBD1 | TGTGCCAGCAGCACAGGGGGTAGCAATCAGCCCCAGCATTTT | CASSTGGSNQPQHF
once | TRBJ1-2 | TRBV7-9 | TRBD1 | TGTGCCAGCACGGCCCCGGGACAGGGTAACGGCTACACCTTC | CASTAPGQGNGYTF
NA | TRBJ2-7 | TRBV12-1 | NA | TGTGCCAGCAGCTTTGACAGGGGATGGGAACGCTACGAGCAGTACTTC | CASSFDRGWERYEQYF
NA | TRBJ2-1 | TRBV5-1 | TRBD2 | TGCGCCAGCAGCCTCCCGACTAGCGGGAGGGCCAACAATGAGCAGTTCTTC | CASSLPTSGRANNEQFF
NA | TRBJ2-7 | TRBV28 | NA | TGTGCCAGCAGCGCGTCGGACACCTACGAGCAGTACTTC | CASSASDTYEQYF
NA | TRBJ2-5 | TRBV25-1 | NA | TGTGCCAGCAGCCCGGTAGGCTCCCAAGAGACCCAGTACTTC | CASSPVGSQETQYF
NA | TRBJ2-1 | TRBV9 | TRBD2 | TGTGCCAGCAGCGTAACCCCCTTGGAGGCGGGAGTCACCTACAATGAGCAGTTCTTC | CASSVTPLEAGVTYNEQFF
once | TRBJ2-1 | TRBV7-9 | NA | TGTGCCAGCAGCTTTTTGGAGGGGCGGAATGAGCAGTTCTTC | CASSFLEGRNEQFF
NA | TRBJ2-2 | TRBV7-6 | TRBD1 | TGTGCCAGCAGCAGACAGGGGGCGCCCGGGGAGCTGTTTTTT | CASSRQGAPGELFF
NA | TRBJ1-2 | TRBV7-9 | NA | TGTGCCAGCAGCCCGACAATGGGCCATGGCTACACCTTC | CASSPTMGHGYTF
NA | TRBJ2-2 | TRBV27 | NA | TGTGCCAGCAGTTTGATTCTTAGACGGGACACCGGGGAGCTGTTTTTT | CASSLILRRDTGELFF
NA | TRBJ2-1 | TRBV9 | NA | TGTGCCAGCAGCGCCGGGACGGCCTACAATGAGCAGTTCTTC | CASSAGTAYNEQFF
NA | TRBJ2-1 | TRBV4-1 | NA | TGCGCCAGCAGCCAAGGGTGGAACACCCCTAATGAGCAGTTCTTC | CASSQGWNTPNEQFF
NA | TRBJ2-5 | TRBV10-3 | NA | TGTGCCATCAGTGAATCCACTCAAGAGACCCAGTACTTC | CAISESTQETQYF
NA | TRBJ2-1 | TRBV7-9 | NA | TGTGCCAGCAGAATGTCCAATGAGCAGTTCTTC | CASRMSNEQFF
NA | TRBJ1-5 | TRBV28 | NA | TGTGCCAGCAAGGGACCGAATAGCAATCAGCCCCAGCATTTT | CASKGPNSNQPQHF
NA | TRBJ2-7 | TRBV6-1 | NA | TGTGCCAGCAGTGACGTACTGATTGAGGACGAGCAGTACTTC | CASSDVLIEDEQYF
NA | TRBJ1-2 | TRBV5-4 | NA | TGTGCCAGCAGCTTCAGGGGTTTTGATGGCTACACCTTC | CASSFRGFDGYTF
NA | TRBJ2-3 | TRBV5-5 | TRBD2 | TGTGCCAGCAGCAGACAGACTAGCGGGTACACAGATACGCAGTATTTT | CASSRQTSGYTDTQYF
NA | TRBJ2-3 | TRBV19 | NA | TGTGCCAGTAGTAAATCCCAACCAGGGTGGGGGACAGATACGCAGTATTTT | CASSKSQPGWGTDTQYF
NA | TRBJ2-7 | TRBV5-4 | TRBD2 | TGTGCCAGCAGCCCCGGGACTAGCGGGAGCATTAACGAGCAGTACTTC | CASSPGTSGSINEQYF
NA | TRBJ1-1 | TRBV7-8 | TRBD1 | TGTGCCAGCAGCTTAAGGCAAACAGGGGGCAAGGGCACTGAAGCTTTCTTT | CASSLRQTGGKGTEAFF
NA | TRBJ2-3 | TRBV9 | TRBD2 | TGTGCCAGCAGCGCGCCAGGGACTAGCGGGAGTATAAACCCGCCAGATACGCAGTATTTT | CASSAPGTSGSINPPDTQYF
NA | TRBJ1-6 | TRBV4-1 | NA | TGCGCCAGCAGCCAGACGCGGCCGGGGCCCCTCCACTTT | CASSQTRPGPLHF
NA | TRBJ2-1 | TRBV13 | TRBD2 | TGTGCCAGCAGCATTAGCGGGAGGGGACACAATGAGCAGTTCTTC | CASSISGRGHNEQFF
NA | TRBJ1-5 | TRBV28 | TRBD1 | TGTGCCAGCAGTCGCCGACAGGGACATCAGCCCCAGCATTTT | CASSRRQGHQPQHF
NA | TRBJ2-2 | TRBV6-5 | NA | TGTGCCAGCAGTTACACGCCAGGGGAGCTGTTTTTT | CASSYTPGELFF
NA | TRBJ1-3 | TRBV27 | NA | TGTGCCAGCAGTTCCAGACAGAGCTCGGGAGGAAACACCATATATTTT | CASSSRQSSGGNTIYF
NA | TRBJ1-2 | TRBV4-2 | NA | TGTGCCAGCAGCCTTTCGAACGCAGTACCGCTCTATGGCTACACCTTC | CASSLSNAVPLYGYTF
once | TRBJ2-3 | TRBV4-1 | TRBD2 | TGCGCCAGCAGCCGCGGGAGCCGAGATACGCAGTATTTT | CASSRGSRDTQYF
NA | TRBJ2-1 | TRBV7-2 | NA | TGTGCCAACCGGGTGGCCTACAATGAGCAGTTCTTC | CANRVAYNEQFF
NA | TRBJ2-5 | TRBV6-5 | NA | TGTGCCAGCAGCGACGACAGGCCCCGAGAGACCCAGTACTTC | CASSDDRPRETQYF
NA | TRBJ1-1 | TRBV27 | NA | TGTGCCAGCAGTTTGTCGATGAACACTGAAGCTTTCTTT | CASSLSMNTEAFF
NA | TRBJ2-2 | TRBV9 | NA | TGTGCCAGCAGCGTAGCCCGTTGGAGTTCGAACACCGGGGAGCTGTTTTTT | CASSVARWSSNTGELFF
NA | TRBJ1-1 | TRBV9 | NA | TGTGCCAGCAGCGTAGAGGACACAAGGGGCGTCAACACTGAAGCTTTCTTT | CASSVEDTRGVNTEAFF
NA | TRBJ1-2 | TRBV9 | NA | TGTGCCAGCAGCGAGGGACTGGAATCCGGCTATGGCTACACCTTC | CASSEGLESGYGYTF
NA | TRBJ2-7 | TRBV4-1 | TRBD1 | TGCGCCAGCAGCCTCTCTGGGACAGGGGCGGGCGAGCAGTACTTC | CASSLSGTGAGEQYF